A selection of T cell receptor beta chains follows, all from one sample in a study of T cell changes during pregnancy in multiple sclerosis. Method: immunoSEQ multiplex PCR; TCRdb's copy keeps in-frame clones and lacks some. This sample has tens of thousands of clones, with approximately 90% found just once. Here the sequenced sample was CD8+ T cells from peripheral blood mononuclear cells, taken in the first trimester of pregnancy. The receptors were sampled from a female donor with multiple sclerosis, enrolled in a pregnancy study. Each CDR3 is given with its conserved first and last residue. A D gene is named only where the DNA matches it firmly. The size entry is marked missing in some rows and otherwise reads once, few, many or a size class.

clone size	V gene	D gene	J gene	CDR3 DNA	CDR3 protein
many	TRBV15	.	TRBJ2-7	TGTGCCACCAGCAGAGACGACAGTTCAACCTACGAGCAGTACTTC	CATSRDDSSTYEQYF
.	TRBV19	.	TRBJ2-3	TGTGCCAGTAGTATCCGTTTCACAGATACGCAGTATTTT	CASSIRFTDTQYF
.	TRBV12-5	.	TRBJ2-1	TGTGCTAGTGGAACGGCAGGGTACAATGAGCAGTTCTTC	CASGTAGYNEQFF
.	TRBV5-6	.	TRBJ2-7	TGTGCCAGCAAGAGCGGATCCTACGAGCAGTACTTC	CASKSGSYEQYF
once	TRBV10-3	TRBD1	TRBJ1-1	TGTGCCATCAGTGCAGGGGGACGGACCGTGAACACTGAAGCTTTCTTT	CAISAGGRTVNTEAFF
.	TRBV2	TRBD2	TRBJ2-1	TGTGCCAGCAGGAACCGTTGGACTAGCGGGAACAATGAGCAGTTCTTC	CASRNRWTSGNNEQFF
.	TRBV6-5	TRBD1	TRBJ1-2	TGTGCCAGCAGCTTGACAGGGGTCTATGGCTACACCTTC	CASSLTGVYGYTF
.	TRBV9	.	TRBJ2-1	TGTGCCAGCAGCGTCATCCCTGAATCCCGACAGAACAATGAGCAGTTCTTC	CASSVIPESRQNNEQFF
.	TRBV7-8	TRBD2	TRBJ2-1	TGTGCCAGCAGCCCCCACGGCGGGAGCTCCTACAATGAGCAGTTCTTC	CASSPHGGSSYNEQFF
.	TRBV19	TRBD1	TRBJ1-5	TGTGCCAGTAGTAGAGACAGGGTTTATAGCAATCAGCCCCAGCATTTT	CASSRDRVYSNQPQHF
.	TRBV10-3	TRBD1	TRBJ2-7	TGTGCCATCAAAGAGGGACAGCCCTACGAGCAGTACTTC	CAIKEGQPYEQYF
.	TRBV27	.	TRBJ1-3	TGTGCCAGCAGTTTATACAGAGGAAACACCATATATTTT	CASSLYRGNTIYF
once	TRBV11-3	TRBD1	TRBJ2-4	TGTGCCAGCAGCCGACAGGGTCTAGCCAAAAACATTCAGTACTTC	CASSRQGLAKNIQYF
.	TRBV27	.	TRBJ2-1	TGTGCCAGCAGTTTACGGGGGATCTCCTACAATGAGCAGTTCTTC	CASSLRGISYNEQFF
.	TRBV6-1	TRBD1	TRBJ1-3	TGTGCCAGCAGGGCGACAGGGCGGGCTGGAAACACCATATATTTT	CASRATGRAGNTIYF
.	TRBV25-1	TRBD1	TRBJ2-7	TGTGCCAGCAGTTCCCACACCGACAGGGGCCTATACGAGCAGTACTTC	CASSSHTDRGLYEQYF
few	TRBV5-1	.	TRBJ1-1	TGCGCCAGCAGCTTGGAAGTGGCAGATGAAGCTTTCTTT	CASSLEVADEAFF
.	TRBV4-3	TRBD2	TRBJ2-5	TGCGCCAGCAGCCAAGGACTAGCGGGGGGTGGAGAGACCCAGTACTTC	CASSQGLAGGGETQYF
.	TRBV14	TRBD1	TRBJ2-1	TGTGCCAGCAGCCAAGATACAGGGGTAAGCTTGGATGAGCAGTTCTTC	CASSQDTGVSLDEQFF
.	TRBV7-3	TRBD1	TRBJ2-1	TGTGCCAGCAGCCTCGGGACAGGGTACGTGAATGAGCAGTTCTTC	CASSLGTGYVNEQFF
.	TRBV7-9	.	TRBJ1-4	TGTGCCAGCAGCTTAGCGCCGGGAGGAGGAGAAAAACTGTTTTTT	CASSLAPGGGEKLFF
.	TRBV20-1	.	TRBJ2-7	TGCAGTGCTAGCGACAGCTACGAGCAGTACTTC	CSASDSYEQYF
.	TRBV11-3	TRBD1	TRBJ2-7	TGTGCCAGCAGCTTAAACAGGGGGTTGAGGGAGCAGTACTTC	CASSLNRGLREQYF
.	TRBV10-3	TRBD2	TRBJ2-1	TGTGCCATCTTAAAGGCGGGAGTGGGGAATGAGCAGTTCTTC	CAILKAGVGNEQFF
.	TRBV4-1	.	TRBJ2-2	TGCGCCAGCAGCCAAGGGCAACTAGCTGGCGAGCTGTTTTTT	CASSQGQLAGELFF
.	TRBV11-2	TRBD1	TRBJ1-4	TGTGCCAGCAGATCCGGACAGGGTGATGAAAAACTGTTTTTT	CASRSGQGDEKLFF
.	TRBV5-6	TRBD2	TRBJ2-3	TGTGCCAGCAGCTTGTTAGCGGGAGTTACAGATACGCAGTATTTT	CASSLLAGVTDTQYF
.	TRBV10-3	TRBD1	TRBJ1-2	TGTGCCATTCTGACAGGGCGGAGGGGCTACACCTTC	CAILTGRRGYTF
.	TRBV4-2	TRBD2	TRBJ2-7	TGTGCCAGCAGCCAAGAGGGCTTGGGGGGGGTGACCTACGAGCAGTACTTC	CASSQEGLGGVTYEQYF
.	TRBV6-5	TRBD1	TRBJ1-3	TGTGCCAGCAGCAAGACAGGGAGCTCTGGAAACACCATATATTTT	CASSKTGSSGNTIYF
once	TRBV15	.	TRBJ2-5	TGTGCCACCAGCAGACCCCCTCGCCCCAGGGGAAGCCAAGAGACCCAGTACTTC	CATSRPPRPRGSQETQYF
few	TRBV4-1	.	TRBJ1-2	TGCGCCAGCAGCCAAGAGCCAGGGGTTAACTATGGCTACACCTTC	CASSQEPGVNYGYTF
.	TRBV7-3	.	TRBJ2-7	TGTGCCAGCAGCCCCACCCTTGGAGGGAGAACCTACGAGCAGTACTTC	CASSPTLGGRTYEQYF
.	TRBV7-9	TRBD1	TRBJ1-1	TGTGCCAGCACCCCAACAGGGGTTCCCCTGAACACTGAAGCTTTCTTT	CASTPTGVPLNTEAFF
.	TRBV4-1	.	TRBJ2-3	TGCGCCAGCAGCCAAGTTCTACCGGGAGATACGCAGTATTTT	CASSQVLPGDTQYF
.	TRBV13	TRBD2	TRBJ2-1	TGTGCCAGCAGCCAACTAGCGGGAGTTTTCTACAATGAGCAGTTCTTC	CASSQLAGVFYNEQFF
.	TRBV5-5	TRBD1	TRBJ2-7	TGTGCCAGCAGCTTGGACAGGGGACCGTACGAGCAGTACTTC	CASSLDRGPYEQYF
.	TRBV5-1	TRBD2	TRBJ2-7	TGCGCCAGCAACGGGGGGAACTCCTACGAGCAGTACTTC	CASNGGNSYEQYF
.	TRBV7-8	.	TRBJ2-7	TGTGCCAGCAGCTTAACCCCGGAAGGGGTCAACGAGCAGTACTTC	CASSLTPEGVNEQYF
.	TRBV5-6	.	TRBJ2-7	TGTGCCAGCAGCTTGGTTACAGACGAGCAGTACTTC	CASSLVTDEQYF
few	TRBV5-1	.	TRBJ2-1	TGCGCCAGCAGCTCCTGGGACAACTCCAATGAGCAGTTCTTC	CASSSWDNSNEQFF
.	TRBV27	TRBD2	TRBJ2-1	TGTGCCAGCAGTCCGGGACTAGCAGAATACAATGAGCAGTTCTTC	CASSPGLAEYNEQFF
.	TRBV6-5	.	TRBJ2-1	TGTGCCAGCAGTTATGTAGGGGACAACAATGAGCAGTTCTTC	CASSYVGDNNEQFF
.	TRBV27	TRBD1	TRBJ1-6	TGTGCCAGCAGTGACAGGGGGTTTAATTCACCCCTCCACTTT	CASSDRGFNSPLHF
.	TRBV19	TRBD1	TRBJ2-1	TGTGCCAGTAGTATAGATGGGACAGGCTACAATGAGCAGTTCTTC	CASSIDGTGYNEQFF
.	TRBV19	.	TRBJ2-5	TGTGCCAGCTCGTCGGGAGCGTACCAAGAGACCCAGTACTTC	CASSSGAYQETQYF
few	TRBV10-3	TRBD1	TRBJ2-7	TGTGCCATCAGTGGACAGGGCACCTCCTACGAGCAGTACTTC	CAISGQGTSYEQYF
.	TRBV30	TRBD1	TRBJ2-1	TGTGCCTGGAGTGTGACAGGGTACAATGAGCAGTTCTTC	CAWSVTGYNEQFF
.	TRBV30	TRBD2	TRBJ2-3	TGTGCCTGGACCAGCGGGAGGGATACAGATACGCAGTATTTT	CAWTSGRDTDTQYF
.	TRBV11-2	.	TRBJ2-1	TGTGCCAGCAGCCTCGAGGGGGCCTACAATGAGCAGTTCTTC	CASSLEGAYNEQFF
.	TRBV11-3	.	TRBJ2-1	TGTGCCAGCAGCTTAAGACAGCCTGAGCAGTTCTTC	CASSLRQPEQFF
few	TRBV4-1	.	TRBJ2-1	TGCGCCAGCAGCCAAGAACTAGGCGGAGTTAGCAATGAGCAGTTCTTC	CASSQELGGVSNEQFF
.	TRBV19	.	TRBJ1-5	TGTGCCAGTAGTATCTGGCTGATTAGCAATCAGCCCCAGCATTTT	CASSIWLISNQPQHF
.	TRBV6-6	TRBD2	TRBJ2-3	TGTGCCAGCAGTTTAGGACTAGCGGGAAGCACAGATACGCAGTATTTT	CASSLGLAGSTDTQYF
.	TRBV28	.	TRBJ2-3	TGTGCCAGCAATCTCCTAGACACGCAGTATTTT	CASNLLDTQYF